This TCR beta chain emerged from a study of blood T cell repertoires in COVID-19. The overall study: Samples taken during acute and convalescent COVID-19 were collected in the United States, Italy and Spain. Sources were T cells, B-cell-depleted T cells, or PBMCs; the material itself was cDNA or gDNA.

The CDR3 has 14 residues. V shed 7 bases and J shed 4 bases, with 14 bases lying between them. CDR1 is LNHNV, CDR2 YYDKDF, per germline (reference sequence). In the authors' methods: How many nucleated cells were present was estimated from reference gene primer amplification. The method was immunoSEQ multiplex PCR; TCRdb's version includes in-frame clones alone and lacks a portion of them. V and J calls and clone size come straight from that table; D and trimming were deduced from the DNA. The sample holds 73,000 or so clones, about 80% seen once. Sequences were obtained from peripheral blood. The sequence came from a woman in her sixties or seventies with acute or convalescent COVID-19. The V and J genes are TRBV15 and TRBJ2-1; a weak D match, TRBD2 (7 bases). As DNA, the CDR3 is TGTGCCACCACGGAAGGGGGGGGTTACAATGAGCAGTTCTTC. Its protein is CATTEGGGYNEQFF.